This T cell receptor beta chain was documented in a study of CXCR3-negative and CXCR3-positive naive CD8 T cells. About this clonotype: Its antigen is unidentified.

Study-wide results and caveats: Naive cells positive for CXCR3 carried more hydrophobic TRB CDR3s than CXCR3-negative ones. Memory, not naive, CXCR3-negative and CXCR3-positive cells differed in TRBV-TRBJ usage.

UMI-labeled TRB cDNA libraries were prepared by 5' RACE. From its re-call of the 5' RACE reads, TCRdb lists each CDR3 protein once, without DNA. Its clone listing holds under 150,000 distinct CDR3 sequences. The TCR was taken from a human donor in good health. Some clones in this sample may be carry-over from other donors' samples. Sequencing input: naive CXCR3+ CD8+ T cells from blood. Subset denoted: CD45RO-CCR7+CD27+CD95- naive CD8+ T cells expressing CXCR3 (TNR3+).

The CDR3 sequence is CSVEDGTSGITDTQYF. The chain combines TRBV29-1 with TRBJ2-3; TCRdb designates TRBD2, a call that cannot be tested without DNA. This CDR3 is built from 16 residues. In germline, CDR1 is SQVTM, CDR2 ANQGSEA.